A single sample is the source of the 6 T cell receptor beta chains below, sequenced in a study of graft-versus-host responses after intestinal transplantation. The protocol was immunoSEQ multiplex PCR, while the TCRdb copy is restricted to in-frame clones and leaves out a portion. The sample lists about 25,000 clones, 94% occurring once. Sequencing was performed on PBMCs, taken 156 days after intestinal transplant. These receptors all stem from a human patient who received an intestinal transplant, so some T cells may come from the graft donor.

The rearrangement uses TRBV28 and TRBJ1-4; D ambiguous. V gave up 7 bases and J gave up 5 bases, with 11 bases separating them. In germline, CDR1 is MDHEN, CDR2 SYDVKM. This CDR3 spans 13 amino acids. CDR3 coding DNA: TGTGCCAGCACCCTAAACTCAAATGAAAAACTGTTTTTT. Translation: CASTLNSNEKLFF.

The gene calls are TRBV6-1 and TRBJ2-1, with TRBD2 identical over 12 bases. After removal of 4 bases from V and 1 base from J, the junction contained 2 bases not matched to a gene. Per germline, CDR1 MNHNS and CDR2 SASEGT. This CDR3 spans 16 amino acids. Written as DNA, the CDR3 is TGTGCCAGCAGTGCTGGACTAGCGGGATCCTACAATGAGCAGTTCTTC. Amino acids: CASSAGLAGSYNEQFF.

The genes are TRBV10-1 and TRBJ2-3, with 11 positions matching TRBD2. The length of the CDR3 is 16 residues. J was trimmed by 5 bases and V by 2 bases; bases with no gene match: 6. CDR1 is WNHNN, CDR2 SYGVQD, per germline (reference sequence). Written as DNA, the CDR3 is TGCGCCAGCAGTGAGACTAGCGGGAGTGGGGGAGATACGCAGTATTTT. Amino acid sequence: CASSETSGSGGDTQYF.

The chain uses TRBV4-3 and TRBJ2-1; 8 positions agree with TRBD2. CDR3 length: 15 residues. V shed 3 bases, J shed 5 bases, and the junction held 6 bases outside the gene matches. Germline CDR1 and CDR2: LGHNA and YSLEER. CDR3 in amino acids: CASSHPSGGDNEQFF. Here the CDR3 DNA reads TGCGCCAGCAGCCATCCCAGCGGGGGAGACAATGAGCAGTTCTTC.

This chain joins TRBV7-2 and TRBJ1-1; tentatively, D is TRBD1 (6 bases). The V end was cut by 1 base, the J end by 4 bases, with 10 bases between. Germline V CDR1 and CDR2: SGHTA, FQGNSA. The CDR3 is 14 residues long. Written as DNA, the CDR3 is TGTGCCAGCAGCTTAGTTGGGGGCTTCACTGAAGCTTTCTTT. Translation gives CASSLVGGFTEAFF.

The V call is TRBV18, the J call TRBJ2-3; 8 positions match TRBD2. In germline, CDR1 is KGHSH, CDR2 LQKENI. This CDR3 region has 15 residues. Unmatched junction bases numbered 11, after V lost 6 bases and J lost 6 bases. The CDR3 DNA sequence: TGTGCCAGCTCGTCCATAGCGGGGAAGTCGGATACGCAGTATTTT. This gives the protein CASSSIAGKSDTQYF.